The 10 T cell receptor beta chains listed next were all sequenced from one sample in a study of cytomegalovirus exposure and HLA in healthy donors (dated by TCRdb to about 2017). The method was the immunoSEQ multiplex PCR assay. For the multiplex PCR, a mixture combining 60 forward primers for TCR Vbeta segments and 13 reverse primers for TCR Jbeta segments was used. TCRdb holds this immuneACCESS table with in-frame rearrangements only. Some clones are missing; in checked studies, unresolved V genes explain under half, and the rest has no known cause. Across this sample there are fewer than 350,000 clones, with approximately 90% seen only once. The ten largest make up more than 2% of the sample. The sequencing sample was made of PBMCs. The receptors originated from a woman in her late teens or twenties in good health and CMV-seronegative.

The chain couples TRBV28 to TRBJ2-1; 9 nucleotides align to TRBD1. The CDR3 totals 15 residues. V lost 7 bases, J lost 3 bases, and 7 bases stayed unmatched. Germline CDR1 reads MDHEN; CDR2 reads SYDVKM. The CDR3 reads CASKLDRGYYNEQFF. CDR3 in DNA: TGTGCCAGCAAACTAGACAGGGGGTACTACAATGAGCAGTTCTTC.

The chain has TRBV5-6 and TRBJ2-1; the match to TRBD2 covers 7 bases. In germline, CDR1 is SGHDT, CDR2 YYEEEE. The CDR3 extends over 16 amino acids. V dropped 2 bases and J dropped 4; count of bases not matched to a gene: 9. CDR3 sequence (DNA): TGTGCCAGCAGCTTCAGAAGCGGGGCCACATACAATGAGCAGTTCTTC. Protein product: CASSFRSGATYNEQFF.

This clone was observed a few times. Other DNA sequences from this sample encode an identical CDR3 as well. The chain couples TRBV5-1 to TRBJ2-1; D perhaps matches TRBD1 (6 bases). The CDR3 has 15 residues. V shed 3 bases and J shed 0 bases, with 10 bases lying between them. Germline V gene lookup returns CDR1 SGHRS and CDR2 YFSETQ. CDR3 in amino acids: CASSSGQSSYNEQFF. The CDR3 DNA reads TGCGCCAGCAGCTCCGGACAGAGCTCCTACAATGAGCAGTTCTTC.

CDR3 loop: CASGGDYAYNEQFF. CDR3 bases: TGTGCTAGTGGGGGGGACTACGCCTACAATGAGCAGTTCTTC. This chain links TRBV12-5 with TRBJ2-1; TRBD2 agrees at 7 bases. V lost 6 bases to trimming and J lost 2 bases; unmatched junction nucleotides: 4. The CDR3 consists of 14 residues. Germline values: CDR1 LGHNT, CDR2 FRNRAP.

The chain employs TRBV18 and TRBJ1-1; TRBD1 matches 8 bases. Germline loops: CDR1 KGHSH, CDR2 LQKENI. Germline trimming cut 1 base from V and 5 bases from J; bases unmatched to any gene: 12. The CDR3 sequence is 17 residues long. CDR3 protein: CASSPRIGQGAGTEAFF. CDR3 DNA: TGTGCCAGCTCACCACGTATCGGGCAGGGGGCAGGGACTGAAGCTTTCTTT.

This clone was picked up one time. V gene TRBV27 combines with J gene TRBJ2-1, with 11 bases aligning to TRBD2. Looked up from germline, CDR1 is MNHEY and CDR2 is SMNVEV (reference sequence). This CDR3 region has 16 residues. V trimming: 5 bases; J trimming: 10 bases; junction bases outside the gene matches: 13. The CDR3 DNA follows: TGTGCCAGCAGTACTACTAGCGGGGGCCCGGGGAGGGAGCAGTTCTTC. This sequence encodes CASSTTSGGPGREQFF.

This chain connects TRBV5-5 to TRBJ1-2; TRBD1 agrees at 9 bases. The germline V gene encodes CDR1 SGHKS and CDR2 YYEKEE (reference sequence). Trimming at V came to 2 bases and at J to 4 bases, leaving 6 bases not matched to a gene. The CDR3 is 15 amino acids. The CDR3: CASSFAGTGFYGYTF. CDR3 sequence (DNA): TGTGCCAGCAGCTTCGCGGGGACAGGGTTCTATGGCTACACCTTC.

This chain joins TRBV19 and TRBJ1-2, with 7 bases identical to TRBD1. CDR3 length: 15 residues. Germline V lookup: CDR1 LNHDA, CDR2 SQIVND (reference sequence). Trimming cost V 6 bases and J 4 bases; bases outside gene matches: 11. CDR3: CASRDPSGQVYGYTF. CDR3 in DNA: TGTGCCAGTAGGGACCCCTCCGGACAGGTCTATGGCTACACCTTC.

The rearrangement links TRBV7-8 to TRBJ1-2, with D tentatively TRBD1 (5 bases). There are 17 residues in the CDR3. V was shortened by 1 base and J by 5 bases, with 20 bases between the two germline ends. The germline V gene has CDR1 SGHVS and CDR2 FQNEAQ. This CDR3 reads CASSLGSGREAWYGYTF. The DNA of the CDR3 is TGTGCCAGCAGCTTAGGGTCGGGCAGGGAAGCTTGGTATGGCTACACCTTC. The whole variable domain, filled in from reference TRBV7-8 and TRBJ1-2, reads GAGVSQSPRYKVAKRGQDVALRCDPISGHVSLFWYQQALGQGPEFLTYFQNEAQLDKSGLPSDRFFAERPEGSVSTLKIQRTQQEDSAVYLCASSLGSGREAWYGYTFGSGTRLTVV.

Written as DNA, the CDR3 is TGTGCCAGCAGCTTTGCCAGCTACAATGAGCAGTTCTTC. Translated, it gives CASSFASYNEQFF. V gene TRBV11-3 combines with J gene TRBJ2-1; D not certain. Deletions cut 3 bases from V and 3 bases from J, with 6 bases between. Germline CDR1 is SGHNT and CDR2 is YENEEA. The CDR3 has 13 amino acids.